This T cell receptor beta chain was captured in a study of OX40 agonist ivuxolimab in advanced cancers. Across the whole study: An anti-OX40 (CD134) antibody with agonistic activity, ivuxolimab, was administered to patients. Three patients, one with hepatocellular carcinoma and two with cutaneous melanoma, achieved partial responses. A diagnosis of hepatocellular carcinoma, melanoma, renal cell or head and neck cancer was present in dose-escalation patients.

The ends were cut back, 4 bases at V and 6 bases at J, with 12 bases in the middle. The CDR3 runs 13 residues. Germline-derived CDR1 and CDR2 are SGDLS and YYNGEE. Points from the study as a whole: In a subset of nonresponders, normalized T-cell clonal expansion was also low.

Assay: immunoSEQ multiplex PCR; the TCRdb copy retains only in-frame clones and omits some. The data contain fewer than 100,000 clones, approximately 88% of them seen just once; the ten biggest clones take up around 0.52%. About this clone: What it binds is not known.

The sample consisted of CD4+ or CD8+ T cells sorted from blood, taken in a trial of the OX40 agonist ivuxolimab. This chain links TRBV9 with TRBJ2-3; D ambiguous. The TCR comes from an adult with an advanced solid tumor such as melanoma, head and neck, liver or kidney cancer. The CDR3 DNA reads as TGTGCCAGCAGCCCGACGACTTCGGATACGCAGTATTTT. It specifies CASSPTTSDTQYF.